What follows describes a single T cell receptor (beta chain). Its specificity is unknown. The junction differs from germline at one of its ends, possibly a read error. This CDR3 region has 16 residues. The germline V gene has CDR1 KGHDR and CDR2 SFDVKD. From the 5' RACE reads, TCRdb called clonotypes with MiXCR, one entry per CDR3 protein. The table has 150,000 or so distinct CDR3 sequences, under 4.5% seen once. This sample is part of a study of identical twins. General study results and limits: There was an excess of low generation probability in the out-of-frame alpha sequences that twins shared. The abundant beta clonotypes from cord blood had fewer insertions, and memory repertoires had none of this. Models predicted too little out-of-frame TCR alpha sharing in monozygotic twins. Zero-insertion analyses could be partly confounded by invariant MAIT and iNKT cells.

The source of this sequence is a man younger than 30 in good health. The genes are TRBV24-1 and TRBJ1-5; D is undetermined. Sample: memory T cells sorted from blood. The CDR3 region is CATSDPGDPYNHPQHF. CDR3 in DNA: TGTGCCACCAGTGATCCCGGTGACCCTTACAATCATCCCCAGCATTTT.